These T cell receptor beta chains were read from a single sample in a study of T cells in Graves' hyperthyroidism and ophthalmopathy. A single record per CDR3 protein comes from TCRdb applying MiXCR to the multiplex PCR reads. The repertoire holds around 56,000 distinct CDR3 sequences, with around 48% as singletons. Material: blood. These TCRs come from a woman in her 30s with Graves' ophthalmopathy. Each CDR3 is given with its conserved first and last residue. A D gene is named only where the DNA matches it firmly. Size tells how often a clone was seen (once, few, many) or the class of an expanded clone, and some rows leave it out.

d_call: .; clone_size: .; v_call: TRBV14; j_call: TRBJ1-4; cdr3_aa: CASSPQGGKCEKPFF; cdr3_nt: TGTGCCAGCAGCCCACAAGGGGGTAAGTGTGAAAAACCGTTTTTT
d_call: TRBD1; clone_size: medium-sized; v_call: TRBV2; j_call: TRBJ2-5; cdr3_aa: CASSSTGGIQTQYF; cdr3_nt: TGTGCCAGCAGTTCTACAGGGGGCATCCAGACCCAGTACTTC
d_call: TRBD2; clone_size: many; v_call: TRBV9; j_call: TRBJ2-3; cdr3_aa: CASSPRGLAGRTDTQYF; cdr3_nt: TGTGCCAGCAGCCCCCGGGGACTAGCGGGAAGGACAGATACGCAGTATTTT
d_call: .; clone_size: many; v_call: TRBV4-1; j_call: TRBJ1-6; cdr3_aa: CASSQGPVPGSRLHF; cdr3_nt: TGCGCCAGCAGCCAAGGCCCTGTTCCGGGTTCGCGCCTCCACTTT
d_call: .; clone_size: .; v_call: TRBV10-3; j_call: TRBJ2-7; cdr3_aa: CAISEAQEGDDYEQYF; cdr3_nt: TGTGCCATCAGTGAGGCTCAGGAGGGGGATGACTACGAGCAGTACTTC
d_call: .; clone_size: .; v_call: TRBV6-1; j_call: TRBJ2-5; cdr3_aa: CASSEGPWRTRYF; cdr3_nt: TGTGCCAGCAGTGAGGGGCCATGGCGGACCCGGTACTTC
d_call: .; clone_size: many; v_call: TRBV7-3; j_call: TRBJ2-3; cdr3_aa: CASTPRAGGSTDTQYF; cdr3_nt: TGTGCCAGCACCCCCCGGGCAGGGGGGAGCACAGATACGCAGTATTTT
d_call: TRBD2; clone_size: .; v_call: TRBV7-8; j_call: TRBJ2-7; cdr3_aa: CASSLGLAEPFYEQYF; cdr3_nt: TGTGCCAGCAGCTTAGGACTAGCGGAACCATTCTACGAGCAGTACTTC
d_call: TRBD2; clone_size: .; v_call: TRBV2; j_call: TRBJ2-2; cdr3_aa: CASKLAGPNTGELFF; cdr3_nt: TGTGCCAGCAAGCTAGCGGGTCCGAACACCGGGGAGCTGTTTTTT
d_call: TRBD1; clone_size: once; v_call: TRBV6-5; j_call: TRBJ2-7; cdr3_aa: CASSSRTGGLGLYEQYF; cdr3_nt: TGTGCCAGCAGTTCCAGGACAGGTGGACTCGGGTTATACGAGCAGTACTTC
d_call: .; clone_size: .; v_call: TRBV19; j_call: TRBJ2-2; cdr3_aa: CASTRWDGTGELFF; cdr3_nt: TGTGCCAGTACCCGGTGGGACGGGACCGGGGAGCTGTTTTTT
d_call: .; clone_size: many; v_call: TRBV10-3; j_call: TRBJ2-1; cdr3_aa: CAIRGGEERYNEQFF; cdr3_nt: TGTGCCATCAGGGGCGGGGAAGAGCGGTACAATGAGCAGTTCTTC